This TCR beta chain was documented in a study of T cell responses to AZD1222 COVID-19 vaccine. Study summary: Samples with a second dose at about 4 or about 12 weeks were pooled together.

The repertoire was sequenced with immunoSEQ multiplex PCR; TCRdb's copy has only in-frame clones and lacks some. The sample includes about 99,000 clones, nearly 90% seen only once; the top ten take 2.5% to 3%. Findings and caveats of the study: CD4 TCRs associated with vaccination spanned spike, dominating at 160-218 and 743-854. Sampled repertoires all dated from after the peak T cell response. Mostly white British, mostly female donors; authors suggested clonal diversity may be underestimated.

V was clipped by 4 bases and J by 0 bases, with 13 bases between them. Germline V gene data show CDR1 as LNHDA and CDR2 as SQIVND (reference sequence). The CDR3 is made up of 16 amino acids. To note about this clone: Its target is unknown.

The J gene is TRBJ1-5, the V gene TRBV19; D perhaps matches TRBD1 (6 bases). The receptor was derived from an adult in good health. Sequences were derived from peripheral blood, sampled on day 0 of AZD1222 vaccination. The CDR3 is CASSNLGQYSNQPQHF. CDR3 in DNA: TGTGCCAGTAGTAACCTTGGACAGTATAGCAATCAGCCCCAGCATTTT.